The 4 T cell receptor beta chains listed next were all sequenced from one sample in a study of cytomegalovirus exposure and HLA in healthy donors (dated by TCRdb to 2015 to 2018). The library came from the immunoSEQ multiplex PCR assay. The multiplex PCR relied on a mix of 60 forward primers for TCR Vbeta segments and 13 reverse primers for TCR Jbeta segments. In TCRdb, the immuneACCESS table is reduced to in-frame sequences with V and J assigned. These tables do not hold every clone; where another copy was compared, an unresolved V gene accounts for under half, and the others remain unexplained. In all, the sample holds about 150,000 clones, and 60% to 85% of those were seen once. Clones ranked in the top ten supply approximately 13% of the sample. The material sequenced was PBMCs. The receptors derive from a man between 40 and 49 years old in good health and CMV-seropositive.

V and J are TRBV7-9 and TRBJ2-1; tentative D call: TRBD2 (6 bases). The CDR3 sequence is 14 residues long. V lost 3 bases and J 7 bases, leaving 13 bases between the germline ends. CDR1 is SEHNR, CDR2 FQNEAQ, per germline (reference sequence). The CDR3 sequence: CASSLWDFRNEQFF. The CDR3 DNA follows: TGTGCCAGCAGCTTGTGGGACTTCCGGAATGAGCAGTTCTTC.

The chain recombines TRBV6-6 with TRBJ1-1; D unresolved. CDR3 length: 13 residues. Germline V gives CDR1 MNHNY, CDR2 SVGAGI (reference sequence). Trimming took 5 bases from V and 1 from J, leaving 8 bases between them. CDR3 amino acids: CASSGRGNTEAFF. The CDR3 DNA follows: TGTGCCAGCAGTGGACGGGGGAACACTGAAGCTTTCTTT.

V gene TRBV9 combines with J gene TRBJ2-2, with 7 nucleotides matching TRBD1. The ends lost 4 bases at V and 4 bases at J; junction bases unmatched: 7. Germline CDR1 SGDLS, CDR2 YYNGEE. The CDR3 runs 15 residues. CDR3 sequence (DNA): TGTGCCAGCAGCCCAAGACAGGGTGTCACCGGGGAGCTGTTTTTT. The encoded protein is CASSPRQGVTGELFF.

CDR3 residues: CASSVGRENTEAFF. DNA of the CDR3: TGTGCCAGCAGCGTAGGACGGGAGAACACTGAAGCTTTCTTT. The V and J genes are TRBV9 and TRBJ1-1, with D unresolved. The germline V and J ends were trimmed by 0 bases and 1 base, with 7 bases remaining between them. This CDR3 has 14 residues. The germline V gene has CDR1 SGDLS and CDR2 YYNGEE.